The clone carrying this T cell receptor (beta chain) has a count of ten or more. TCRdb re-derived calls from the reads in MiXCR, one entry per CDR3 protein. This sample has about 360,000 distinct CDR3 sequences, with around a sixth found just once. This specimen belongs to a study of T cell repertoires in cytomegalovirus infection. Study summary: Indications came from public TCR beta signatures; they pointed to CMV infection and to a matching HLA type.

Trimming cost V 5 bases and J 7 bases, with 15 bases left between them. CDR3 length equals 14 residues. Germline V CDR1 and CDR2: SGHVS, FQNEAQ. The TCR originated in a human donor in good health (CMV status not recorded). Some clones in this sample may be carry-over from other donors' samples. This chain connects TRBV7-8 to TRBJ1-5; D is perhaps TRBD1 (5 bases). The sample comprised PBMCs. CDR3 protein: CASSRGAGIQPQHF. CDR3 coding DNA: TGTGCCAGCAGCCGCGGGGCAGGGATACAGCCCCAGCATTTT.